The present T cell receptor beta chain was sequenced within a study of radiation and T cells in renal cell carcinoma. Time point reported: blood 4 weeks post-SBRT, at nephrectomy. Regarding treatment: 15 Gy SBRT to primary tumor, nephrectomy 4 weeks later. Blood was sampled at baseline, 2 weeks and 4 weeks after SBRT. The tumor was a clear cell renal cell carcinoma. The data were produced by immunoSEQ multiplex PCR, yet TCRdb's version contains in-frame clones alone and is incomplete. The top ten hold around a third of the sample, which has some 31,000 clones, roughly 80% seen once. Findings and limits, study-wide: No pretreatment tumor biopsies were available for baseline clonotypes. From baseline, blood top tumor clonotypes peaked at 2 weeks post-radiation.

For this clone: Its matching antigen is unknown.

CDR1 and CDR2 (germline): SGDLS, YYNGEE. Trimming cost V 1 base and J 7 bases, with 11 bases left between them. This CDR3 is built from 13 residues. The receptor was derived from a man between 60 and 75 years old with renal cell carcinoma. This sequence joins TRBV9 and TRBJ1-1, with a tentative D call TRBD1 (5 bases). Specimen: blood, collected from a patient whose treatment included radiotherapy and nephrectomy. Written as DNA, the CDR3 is TGTGCCAGCAGCGTAACCCCGGGGGATGAAGCTTTCTTT. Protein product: CASSVTPGDEAFF.